Below, 28 T cell receptor beta chains from the same sample are listed, as sequenced in a study of spatial heterogeneity in lung cancer. In TCRdb, the 5' RACE reads were re-called with MiXCR into one record per CDR3 protein. The table lists around 1,600 distinct CDR3 sequences, under 9% of them singletons. Time point: sample taken at primary tumor resection. The input material, whole RNA from tumor, nontumor lung or frozen PBMC, was sequenced unsorted. Sequences were derived from normal lung tissue next to the tumor, sampled at surgery. These receptors all stem from a female donor with early-stage non-small cell lung cancer.

In its sample, this clonotype was seen once. This chain connects TRBV3-1 to TRBJ2-2; D gene unclear. Germline CDR1 is LGHDT and CDR2 is YNNKEL (reference sequence). The V and J ends lost 4 bases and 4 bases respectively, with 10 bases between them. The CDR3 is made up of 14 amino acids. CDR3 in DNA: TGTGCCAGCAGCCGCCCGAGTGGCACCGGGGAGCTGTTTTTT. It encodes CASSRPSGTGELFF.

This clonotype is judged medium-sized. CDR3 nucleotide sequence: TGCGCCAGCGGACTCGACGGGTACAATGAGCAGTTCTTC. Residues: CASGLDGYNEQFF. This chain uses TRBV5-1 with TRBJ2-1; the D gene is possibly TRBD2 (5 bases). Trimming took off 7 bases at V and 4 bases at J, with 12 bases between the two ends. The CDR3 is 13 amino acids. From germline, CDR1 is SGHRS and CDR2 YFSETQ.

The gene calls are TRBV20-1 and TRBJ2-7; 12 bases map to TRBD2. V was pared by 3 bases and J by 5 bases, with 8 bases of the junction left unmatched. This CDR3 contains 15 residues. Germline-derived CDR1 and CDR2 are DFQATT and SNEGSKA (reference sequence). DNA for the CDR3: TGCAGTGCTAGCCGCCCGACTAGCGGGAGTGACGAGCAGTACTTC. The encoded protein is CSASRPTSGSDEQYF.

The gene calls are TRBV6-1 and TRBJ1-2, with D tentatively TRBD1 (6 bases). From germline, CDR1 is MNHNS and CDR2 SASEGT. The CDR3 loop spans 12 amino acids. The germline V and J ends were trimmed by 4 bases and 8 bases, with 11 bases remaining between them. This CDR3 reads CASSAGEGGYTF. The CDR3, as DNA: TGTGCCAGCAGTGCAGGGGAGGGAGGCTACACCTTC.

The chain is built from TRBV28 and TRBJ2-5; the D gene is possibly TRBD2 (5 bases). Germline V CDR1 and CDR2: MDHEN, SYDVKM. V lost 5 bases to trimming and J lost 5 bases, with 12 bases between them. The CDR3 is 13 amino acids. CDR3 region: CASSPRRRETQYF. DNA for the CDR3: TGTGCCAGCAGTCCAAGAAGGAGGGAGACCCAGTACTTC.

In this sample, this clonotype is medium-sized (0.01 to 0.1%). The rearrangement joins TRBV20-1 to TRBJ2-1; D remains unclear. The germline V gene encodes CDR1 DFQATT and CDR2 SNEGSKA (reference sequence). The length of the CDR3 is 12 residues. Trimming removed 6 bases from V and 4 bases from J, with 10 bases in between. CDR3 in DNA: TGCAGTGCAGAGCTGGAGTACAATGAGCAGTTCTTC. Protein: CSAELEYNEQFF.

This clonotype is large (0.1 to 1%) in the sample. The rearrangement joins TRBV29-1 to TRBJ1-3; TRBD1 is a possible D gene (6 bases). The CDR3 runs to 15 residues. The germline V gene has CDR1 SQVTM and CDR2 ANQGSEA. V lost 7 bases to trimming and J lost 0 bases, with 16 bases between them. CDR3 sequence reads: CSARPRGGSGNTIYF. In nucleotides, the CDR3 is TGCAGCGCTCGGCCCAGGGGAGGCTCTGGAAACACCATATATTTT.

Within the sample, this clonotype is medium-sized. The V and J genes are TRBV12-3 or TRBV12-4 and TRBJ2-3; D not resolved. V was cut by 2 bases and J by 5 bases, with 5 bases left in between. The CDR3 runs to 12 residues. The chain's CDR3 is CASSLNQDTQYF. The DNA for the CDR3 is TGTGCCAGCAGTTTAAATCAAGATACGCAGTATTTT.

The chain recombines TRBV11-2 with TRBJ2-1; possibly TRBD1 for D (5 bases). CDR1 and CDR2 from the germline V gene are SGHAT and FQNNGV. CDR3 size: 14 residues. V dropped 5 bases and J dropped 8 bases, with 16 bases sitting between them. CDR3 DNA: TGTGCCAGCAGCAAAGACCACCTAGGGGATGAGCAGTTCTTC. It encodes CASSKDHLGDEQFF.

By share of the sample, this clonotype is medium-sized. This sequence joins TRBV28 and TRBJ2-1; no definite D call. V was clipped by 6 bases and J by 0 bases, with 12 bases between them. CDR1 is MDHEN, CDR2 SYDVKM, per germline. CDR3 length equals 15 residues. The CDR3 DNA sequence: TGTGCCAGCAGCCAAGAGCCGCTCTCCTACAATGAGCAGTTCTTC. As protein: CASSQEPLSYNEQFF.

This clonotype counts as medium-sized. Written as DNA, the CDR3 is TGTGCCTGCATTCGGGCCTCAATGAACACTGAAGCTTTCTTT. Its protein is CACIRASMNTEAFF. The V gene is TRBV30, the J gene TRBJ1-1; D gene uncertain. CDR1 and CDR2 (germline): GTSNPN, SVGIG (reference sequence). V lost 6 bases, J lost 0 bases, and 14 bases lay in between. The CDR3 length is 14 residues. The full variable domain, with the rest looked up from reference TRBV30 and TRBJ1-1, is SQTIHQWPATLVQPVGSPLSLECTVEGTSNPNLYWYRQAAGRGLQLLFYSVGIGQISSEVPQNLSASRPQDRQFILSSKKLLLSDSGFYLCACIRASMNTEAFFGQGTRLTVV.

The rearrangement uses TRBV18 and TRBJ1-5; D gene uncertain. This CDR3 comprises 13 residues. CDR1 is KGHSH and CDR2 is LQKENI in the germline V gene. Between the trimmed V and J ends, which lost 3 bases and 2 bases, there was a span of 5 bases. CDR3 in amino acids: CASSPIGNQPQHF. CDR3 DNA: TGTGCCAGCTCACCGATCGGCAATCAGCCCCAGCATTTT.

This clonotype occurred many times. The V and J genes are TRBV12-3 or TRBV12-4 and TRBJ1-5; D is undetermined. Trimming removed 3 bases from V and 0 bases from J, with 18 bases in between. The CDR3 runs 18 residues. CDR3: CASSLSPLGRRSNQPQHF. The CDR3 nucleotides read TGTGCCAGCAGTTTGTCCCCACTAGGGCGGCGTAGCAATCAGCCCCAGCATTTT.

V gene TRBV7-2 combines with J gene TRBJ2-3, with TRBD2 as a possible D gene (6 bases). Germline CDR1 is SGHTA and CDR2 is FQGNSA. The V end was cut by 4 bases, the J end by 5 bases, with 19 bases between. The CDR3 has 16 residues. For the CDR3, the DNA is TGTGCCAGCAGCTCGGGACGGGCGGGATCCGTAGATACGCAGTATTTT. It encodes CASSSGRAGSVDTQYF.

This clonotype is judged medium-sized. V and J are TRBV6-6 and TRBJ2-7; 8 bases agree with TRBD2. CDR1 and CDR2 from the germline V gene are MNHNY and SVGAGI (reference sequence). The CDR3 extends over 13 amino acids. V lost 5 bases and J lost 5; bases outside the gene matches: 5. The CDR3 loop is CASSPGLGDEQYF. For the CDR3, the DNA is TGTGCCAGCAGTCCGGGACTAGGCGACGAGCAGTACTTC.

This clonotype was counted ten times or more. The chain recombines TRBV29-1 with TRBJ2-2, with TRBD2 matching 9 bases. Trimming took 0 bases from V and 8 from J; bases not matched to a gene: 7. Germline CDR1 is SQVTM and CDR2 is ANQGSEA. CDR3 size: 15 residues. The CDR3 reads CSVEEDSGRVGELFF. CDR3 coding DNA: TGCAGCGTTGAAGAGGATAGCGGGAGAGTGGGGGAGCTGTTTTTT.

Judged by abundance, this clonotype is medium-sized. The chain uses TRBV3-1 and TRBJ2-5; D remains ambiguous. CDR1 and CDR2 (germline): LGHDT, YNNKEL (reference sequence). V was pared by 1 base and J by 7 bases, with 10 bases between. The CDR3 spans 13 residues. For the CDR3, the DNA is TGTGCCAGCAGCCAAGCGCTGACGGGGACCCAGTACTTC. Residues: CASSQALTGTQYF.

This clonotype is large (0.1 to 1%) by share. V is TRBV5-6 and J is TRBJ2-1; 8 bases map to TRBD1. With 6 bases clipped from V and 4 bases from J, the junction kept 12 bases outside the gene matches. CDR3 length equals 16 residues. CDR1 SGHDT and CDR2 YYEEEE come from the germline V gene. CDR3 region: CASTDTGTGEYNEQFF. DNA of the CDR3: TGTGCCAGCACCGATACCGGGACAGGAGAATACAATGAGCAGTTCTTC. The whole variable domain, remainder taken from reference TRBV5-6 and TRBJ2-1, is DAGVTQSPTHLIKTRGQQVTLRCSPKSGHDTVSWYQQALGQGPQFIFQYYEEEERQRGNFPDRFSGHQFPNYSSELNVNALLLGDSALYLCASTDTGTGEYNEQFFGPGTRLTVL.

The V call is TRBV29-1, the J call TRBJ2-5, with D maybe TRBD1 (6 bases). In germline, CDR1 is SQVTM, CDR2 ANQGSEA. Trimming removed 7 bases from V and 3 bases from J, with 15 bases in between. The CDR3 is 13 amino acids. The CDR3 nucleotides read TGCAGCGCATCCGGGACACTTAAAGAGACCCAGTACTTC. This translates into CSASGTLKETQYF. Full variable domain (missing parts from reference TRBV29-1 and TRBJ2-5): SAVISQKPSRDICQRGTSLTIQCQVDSQVTMMFWYRQQPGQSLTLIATANQGSEATYESGFVIDKFPISRPNLTFSTLTVSNMSPEDSSIYLCSASGTLKETQYFGPGTRLLVL.

The rearrangement joins TRBV14 to TRBJ2-3; no definite D call. Looked up from germline, CDR1 is SGHDN and CDR2 is FVKESK. The CDR3 is 14 residues long. Trimming took off 2 bases at V and 6 bases at J, with 12 bases between the two ends. In nucleotides, the CDR3 is TGTGCCAGCAGCCAATGGACCGCCACGGATACGCAGTATTTT. Protein: CASSQWTATDTQYF.

By share, this clonotype counts as medium-sized. The chain is built from TRBV6-2 or TRBV6-3 and TRBJ2-1; 9 nucleotides align to TRBD2. V lost 4 bases and J lost 7; bases outside the gene matches: 11. The CDR3 totals 16 residues. Looked up from germline, CDR1 is MNHEY and CDR2 is SVGEGT. The CDR3 spells CASSFFAGGEENEQFF. DNA for the CDR3: TGTGCCAGCAGTTTTTTCGCGGGAGGGGAGGAGAATGAGCAGTTCTTC.

The V call is TRBV27, the J call TRBJ2-7; 7 nucleotides agree with TRBD2. CDR3 length: 19 amino acids. Germline V gene sequence: CDR1 MNHEY, CDR2 SMNVEV (reference sequence). V was clipped by 2 bases and J by 0 bases; unmatched bases: 16. The CDR3 DNA is TGTGCCAGCAGTTTAAAGGTCGTCGGGGGGACCATTCCCTCCTACGAGCAGTACTTC. Protein product: CASSLKVVGGTIPSYEQYF.

By sample share, this clonotype is medium-sized. The gene calls are TRBV4-2 and TRBJ2-7; D is unclear. Germline V gives CDR1 LGHNA, CDR2 YNFKEQ. V was cut by 1 base and J by 3 bases, with 19 bases left in between. The CDR3 length is 17 residues. For the CDR3, the DNA is TGTGCCAGCAGCCAAGGTTTATTTGCCACAACCGACTACGAGCAGTACTTC. Translation gives CASSQGLFATTDYEQYF.

This chain links TRBV2 with TRBJ1-2; TRBD1 might be the D (5 bases). The CDR3 consists of 15 residues. Germline V gene sequence: CDR1 SNHLY, CDR2 FYNNEI. The ends were cut back, 6 bases at V and 4 bases at J, with 18 bases in the middle. The CDR3 here is CASRRDLGSGYGYTF. The CDR3 coding sequence is TGTGCCAGCAGGCGGGACTTGGGGTCGGGCTATGGCTACACCTTC.

Sample share makes this clonotype medium-sized. The chain uses TRBV6-6 and TRBJ1-2, with unresolved D. CDR1 and CDR2 from the germline V gene are MNHNY and SVGAGI (reference sequence). Trimming pared 6 bases from V and 4 bases from J, leaving 15 bases between. There are 14 residues in the CDR3. As DNA, the CDR3 is TGTGCCAGCAGACCGACGGGCCTTGTCTATGGCTACACCTTC. Translating it yields CASRPTGLVYGYTF.

The V call is TRBV5-1, the J call TRBJ2-5; D is unclear. The V end was cut by 4 bases, the J end by 1 base, with 8 bases between. This CDR3 contains 13 residues. Germline CDR1 and CDR2: SGHRS and YFSETQ. The CDR3 DNA follows: TGCGCCAGCAGCGGGGAAAGCCAAGAGACCCAGTACTTC. It yields the protein CASSGESQETQYF.

This clonotype is termed medium-sized (0.01 to 0.1%). The genes are TRBV20-1 and TRBJ1-3; unclear D gene. This CDR3 region has 14 residues. V dropped 5 bases and J dropped 0 bases, with 11 bases sitting between them. Per germline, CDR1 DFQATT and CDR2 SNEGSKA (reference sequence). CDR3 sequence (DNA): TGCAGTGCTGCCGATCTTAGCTCTGGAAACACCATATATTTT. Translating gives CSAADLSSGNTIYF.

In its sample, this clonotype is medium-sized (0.01 to 0.1%). The CDR3 bases are TGCGCCAGCAGCCCATTAGCGGGAGGGGCATACAATGAGCAGTTCTTC. Protein: CASSPLAGGAYNEQFF. The chain links TRBV5-1 to TRBJ2-1; 11 bases map to TRBD2. From germline, CDR1 is SGHRS and CDR2 YFSETQ. V shed 4 bases, J shed 4 bases, and the junction held 7 bases outside the gene matches. The CDR3 has 16 amino acids.